This T cell receptor (beta chain) was documented in a study of blood T cell repertoires in COVID-19 (dated by TCRdb to between 2020 and 2021). Turning to the overall study: Collaborator samples came from the United States, Italy and Spain and covered acute and convalescent phases of COVID-19. The prospective study material was composed of cDNA or gDNA derived from T cells, B-cell-depleted T cells, or PBMCs. Subjects who had been exposed to COVID-19, were actively infected with it, or had recovered from it provided the deeply sampled blood TCRbeta repertoires that made up the dataset. A freely available public database, intended as a resource for researchers studying the immune response to SARS-CoV-2, is where the repertoires were released. Samples were obtained from the ongoing ImmuneRACE study (first 160 participants) and from some 1,200 subjects provided by 6 global collaborators. A de-identified subject ID, COVID-19 status, age in years and sex were almost always included in the sample metadata. Where available, HLA class I and class II types were obtained from metadata supplied by the sample provider rather than from assay-based typing. Study-wide findings and limitations: The quantity of clinical and demographic metadata differed by source and by participant and was supplied without curation.

From its cysteine to its phenylalanine, the CDR3 spans 15 amino acids. Of all the DNA, just the CDR3 is kept, 45 bases in frame from base 1. Ends trimmed: V by 2 bases, J by 4 bases; bases unmatched to a gene: 7. The germline V gene (reference sequence) provides CDR1 SGHNT and CDR2 YYREEE. A remark on this clone: The target of this receptor is not known. Per-base qualities were not stored, and no clone one base away is much larger.

TCRbeta CDR3 regions were amplified from genomic DNA using the immunoSEQ Assay, a bias-controlled multiplex PCR. As for how the authors treated the data: The number of nucleated cells in each sample was estimated by amplification of reference gene primers within the assay. To quantify the absolute abundance of each unique TCRbeta CDR3 rearrangement, sequence reads were collapsed and filtered. For each sample, productive Simpson clonality was calculated by taking the square root of Simpson's diversity index across productive rearrangements. Sourced from immuneACCESS, this table was stored by TCRdb with only in-frame sequences that have V and J called. A share of the clones is absent; for the studies checked, an unresolved V gene accounts for under half, and the remainder has no known explanation. The V and J calls and the clone size are those of that table, but D and trimming were determined from the DNA. The sample table lists roughly 130,000 clones, 90% of them with a count of one. More than 3% of the sample goes to the ten largest clones.

Whole blood was collected in K2EDTA tubes by collaborating institutions according to the institutions' own protocols. Collaborator samples were shipped for TCRbeta analysis as frozen whole blood, isolated PBMCs, or DNA extracted from either sample type. Sequenced: peripheral blood. The chain employs TRBV5-4 and TRBJ1-2; a stretch of 8 junction bases matches TRBD1. This TCR came from a man aged 50-59 years with active COVID-19. The CDR3 reads CASSLAGGSFYGYTF. The nucleotides are TGTGCCAGCAGCTTAGCAGGGGGCTCCTTCTATGGCTACACCTTC.